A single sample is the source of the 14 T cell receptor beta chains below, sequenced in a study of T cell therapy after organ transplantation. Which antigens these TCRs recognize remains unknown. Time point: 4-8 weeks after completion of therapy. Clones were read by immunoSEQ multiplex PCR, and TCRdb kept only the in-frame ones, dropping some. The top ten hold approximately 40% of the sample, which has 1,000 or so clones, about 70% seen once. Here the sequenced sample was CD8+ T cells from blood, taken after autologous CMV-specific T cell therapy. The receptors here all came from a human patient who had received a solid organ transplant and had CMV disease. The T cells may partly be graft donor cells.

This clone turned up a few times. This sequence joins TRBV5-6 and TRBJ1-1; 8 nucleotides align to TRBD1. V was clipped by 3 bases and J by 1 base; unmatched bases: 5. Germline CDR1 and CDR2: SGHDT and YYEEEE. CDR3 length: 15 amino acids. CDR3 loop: CASSSSQGGNTEAFF. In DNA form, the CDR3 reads TGTGCCAGCAGCTCCTCACAGGGGGGGAACACTGAAGCTTTCTTT.

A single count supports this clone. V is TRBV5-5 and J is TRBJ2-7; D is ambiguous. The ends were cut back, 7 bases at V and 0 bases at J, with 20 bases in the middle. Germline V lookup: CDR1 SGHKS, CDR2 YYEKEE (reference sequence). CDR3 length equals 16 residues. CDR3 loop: CASLPLWSQYSYEQYF. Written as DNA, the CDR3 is TGTGCCAGCCTCCCCCTTTGGAGTCAGTACTCCTACGAGCAGTACTTC.

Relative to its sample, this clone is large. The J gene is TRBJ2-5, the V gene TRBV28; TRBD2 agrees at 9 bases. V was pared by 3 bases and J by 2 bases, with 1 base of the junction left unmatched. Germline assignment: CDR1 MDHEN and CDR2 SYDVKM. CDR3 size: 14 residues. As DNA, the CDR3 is TGTGCCAGCAGTTTGGCGGGAGGGCAAGAGACCCAGTACTTC. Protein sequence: CASSLAGGQETQYF.

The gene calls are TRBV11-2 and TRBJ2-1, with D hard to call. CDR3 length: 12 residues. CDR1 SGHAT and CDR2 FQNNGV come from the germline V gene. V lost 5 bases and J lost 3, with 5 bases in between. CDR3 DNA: TGTGCCAGCAGCGGGAACTACAATGAGCAGTTCTTC. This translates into CASSGNYNEQFF.

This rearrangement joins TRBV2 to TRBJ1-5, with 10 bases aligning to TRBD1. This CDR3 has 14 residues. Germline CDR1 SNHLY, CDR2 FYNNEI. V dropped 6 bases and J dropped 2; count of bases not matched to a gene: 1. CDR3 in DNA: TGTGCCAGCAGGGGGACAGGGGGCAATCAGCCCCAGCATTTT. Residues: CASRGTGGNQPQHF.

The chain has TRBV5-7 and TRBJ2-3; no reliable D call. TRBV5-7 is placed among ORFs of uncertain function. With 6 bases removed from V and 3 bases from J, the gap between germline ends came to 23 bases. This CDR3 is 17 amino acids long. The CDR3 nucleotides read TGTGCCAGCATGAATGTGTGTGTGTCTACGTCGACAGATACGCAGTATTTT. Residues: CASMNVCVSTSTDTQYF.

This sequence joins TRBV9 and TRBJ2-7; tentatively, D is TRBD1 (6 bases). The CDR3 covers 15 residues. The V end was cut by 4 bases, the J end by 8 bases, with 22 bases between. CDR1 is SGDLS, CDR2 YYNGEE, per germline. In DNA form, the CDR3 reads TGTGCCAGCAGCCTCCGGGACACGGACTCGTCGCAGCAGTACTTC. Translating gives CASSLRDTDSSQQYF.

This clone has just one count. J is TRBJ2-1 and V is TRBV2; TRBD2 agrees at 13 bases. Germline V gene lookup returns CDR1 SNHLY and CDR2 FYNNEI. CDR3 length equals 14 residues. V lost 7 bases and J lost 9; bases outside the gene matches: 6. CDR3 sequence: CASTSGLAGPEQFF. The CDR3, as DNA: TGTGCCAGCACCTCGGGACTAGCGGGACCTGAGCAGTTCTTC.

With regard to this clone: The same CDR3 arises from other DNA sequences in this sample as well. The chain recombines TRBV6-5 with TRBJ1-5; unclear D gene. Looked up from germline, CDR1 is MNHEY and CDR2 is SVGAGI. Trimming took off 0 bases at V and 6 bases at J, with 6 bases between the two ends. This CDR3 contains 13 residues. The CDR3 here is CASSYSNVQPQHF. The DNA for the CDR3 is TGTGCCAGCAGTTACTCGAATGTTCAGCCCCAGCATTTT.

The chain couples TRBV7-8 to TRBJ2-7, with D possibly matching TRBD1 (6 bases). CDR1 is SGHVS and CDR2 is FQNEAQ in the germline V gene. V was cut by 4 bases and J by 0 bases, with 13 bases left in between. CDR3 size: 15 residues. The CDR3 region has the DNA TGTGCCAGCAGCTCTCATTGGGACACCTCCTACGAGCAGTACTTC. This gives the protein CASSSHWDTSYEQYF.

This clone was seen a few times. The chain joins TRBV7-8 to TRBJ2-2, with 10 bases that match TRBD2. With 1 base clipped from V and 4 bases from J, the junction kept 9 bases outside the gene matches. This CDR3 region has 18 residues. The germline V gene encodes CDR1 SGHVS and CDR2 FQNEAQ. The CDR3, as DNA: TGTGCCAGCAGCTTAGATCCTAGCGGGGGAGACCCCACCGGGGAGCTGTTTTTT. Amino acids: CASSLDPSGGDPTGELFF.

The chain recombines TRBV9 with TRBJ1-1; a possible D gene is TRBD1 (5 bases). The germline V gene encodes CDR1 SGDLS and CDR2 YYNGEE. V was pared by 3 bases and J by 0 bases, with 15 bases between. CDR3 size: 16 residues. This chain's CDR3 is CASSAPRTDMNTEAFF. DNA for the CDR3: TGTGCCAGCAGCGCGCCCCGAACGGACATGAACACTGAAGCTTTCTTT. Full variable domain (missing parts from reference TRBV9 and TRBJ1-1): DSGVTQTPKHLITATGQRVTLRCSPRSGDLSVYWYQQSLDQGLQFLIQYYNGEERAKGNILERFSAQQFPDLHSELNLSSLELGDSALYFCASSAPRTDMNTEAFFGQGTRLTVV.

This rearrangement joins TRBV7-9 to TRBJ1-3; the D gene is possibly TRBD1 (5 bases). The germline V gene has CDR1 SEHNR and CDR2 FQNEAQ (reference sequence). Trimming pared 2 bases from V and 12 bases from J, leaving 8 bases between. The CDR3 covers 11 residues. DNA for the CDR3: TGTGCCAGCAGCTTATTGGGGGGCATATATTTT. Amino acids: CASSLLGGIYF.

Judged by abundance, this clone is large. CDR3: CASRTGVSDTQYF. The CDR3 nucleotides read TGTGCCAGCAGGACCGGAGTATCAGATACGCAGTATTTT. V is TRBV11-2 and J is TRBJ2-3; D ambiguous. Germline loops: CDR1 SGHAT, CDR2 FQNNGV. The V gene lost 6 bases and the J gene lost 4 bases, with 11 bases spanning the gap. This CDR3 contains 13 residues.